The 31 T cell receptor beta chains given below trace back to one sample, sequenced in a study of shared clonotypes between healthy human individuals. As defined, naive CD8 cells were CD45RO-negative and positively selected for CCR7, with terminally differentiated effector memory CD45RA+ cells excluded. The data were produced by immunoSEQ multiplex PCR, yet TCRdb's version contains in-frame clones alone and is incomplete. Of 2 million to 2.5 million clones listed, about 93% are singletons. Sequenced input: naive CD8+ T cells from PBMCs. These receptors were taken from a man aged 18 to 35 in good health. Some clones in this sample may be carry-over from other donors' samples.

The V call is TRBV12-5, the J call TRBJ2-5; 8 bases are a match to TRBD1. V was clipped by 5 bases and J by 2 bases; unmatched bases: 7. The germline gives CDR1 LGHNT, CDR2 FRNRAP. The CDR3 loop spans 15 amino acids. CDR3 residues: CASGALGTGQETQYF. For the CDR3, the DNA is TGTGCTAGTGGTGCCCTTGGGACAGGACAAGAGACCCAGTACTTC.

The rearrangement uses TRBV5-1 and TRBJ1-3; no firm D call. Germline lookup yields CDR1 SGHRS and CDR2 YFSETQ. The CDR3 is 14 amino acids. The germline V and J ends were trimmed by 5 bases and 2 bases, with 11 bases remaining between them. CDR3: CASREGLTGNTIYF. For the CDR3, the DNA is TGCGCCAGCAGGGAGGGATTAACTGGAAACACCATATATTTT.

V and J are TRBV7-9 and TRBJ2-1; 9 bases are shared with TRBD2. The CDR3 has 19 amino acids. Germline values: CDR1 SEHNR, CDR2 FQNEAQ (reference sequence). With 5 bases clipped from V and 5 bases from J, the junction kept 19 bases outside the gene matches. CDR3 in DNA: TGTGCCAGCAGCCCCCGCGTTTTGCGGGGGGGGAGGGCCAACAATGAGCAGTTCTTC. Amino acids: CASSPRVLRGGRANNEQFF.

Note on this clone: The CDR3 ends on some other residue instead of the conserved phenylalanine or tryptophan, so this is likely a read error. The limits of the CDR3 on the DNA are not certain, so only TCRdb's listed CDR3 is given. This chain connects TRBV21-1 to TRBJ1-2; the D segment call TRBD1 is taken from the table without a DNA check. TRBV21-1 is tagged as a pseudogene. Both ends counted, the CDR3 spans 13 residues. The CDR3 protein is CASSRNRGPRRSS.

The CDR3: CASTRRGGAGGYTF. The CDR3 coding sequence is TGTGCCAGCACCAGACGCGGGGGGGCTGGGGGCTACACCTTC. The chain employs TRBV28 and TRBJ1-2; D might be TRBD1 (6 bases). Germline assignment: CDR1 MDHEN and CDR2 SYDVKM. The V gene lost 7 bases and the J gene lost 8 bases, with 20 bases spanning the gap. CDR3 length: 14 residues.

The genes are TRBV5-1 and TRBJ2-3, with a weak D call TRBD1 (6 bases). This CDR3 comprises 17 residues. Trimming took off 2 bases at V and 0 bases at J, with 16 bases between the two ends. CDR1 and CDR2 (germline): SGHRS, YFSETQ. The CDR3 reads CASSLTYRARSTDTQYF. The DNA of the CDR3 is TGCGCCAGCAGCTTAACATACAGGGCCCGGAGCACAGATACGCAGTATTTT.

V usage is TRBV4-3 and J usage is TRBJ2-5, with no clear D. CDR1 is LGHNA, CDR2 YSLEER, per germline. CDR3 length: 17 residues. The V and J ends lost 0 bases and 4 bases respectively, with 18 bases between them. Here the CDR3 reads CASSQEGYEDTGETQYF. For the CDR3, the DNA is TGCGCCAGCAGCCAAGAAGGTTATGAGGATACGGGAGAGACCCAGTACTTC.

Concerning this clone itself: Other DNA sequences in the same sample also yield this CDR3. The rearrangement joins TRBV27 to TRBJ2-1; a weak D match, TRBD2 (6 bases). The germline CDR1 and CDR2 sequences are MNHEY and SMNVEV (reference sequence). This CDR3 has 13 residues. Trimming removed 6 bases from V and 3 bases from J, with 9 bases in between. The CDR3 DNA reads TGTGCCAGCAGCCAGGGACTCTACAATGAGCAGTTCTTC. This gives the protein CASSQGLYNEQFF.

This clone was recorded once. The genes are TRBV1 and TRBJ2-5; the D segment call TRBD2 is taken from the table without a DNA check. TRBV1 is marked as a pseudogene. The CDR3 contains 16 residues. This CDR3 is CTSSPGTSGRGETQYF. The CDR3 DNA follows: TGCACCAGCAGCCCGGGGACTAGCGGGAGAGGAGAGACCCAGTACTTC.

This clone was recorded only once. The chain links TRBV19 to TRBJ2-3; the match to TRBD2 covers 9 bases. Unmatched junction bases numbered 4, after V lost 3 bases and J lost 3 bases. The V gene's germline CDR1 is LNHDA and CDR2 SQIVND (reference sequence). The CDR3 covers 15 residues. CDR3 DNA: TGTGCCAGTAGTATCATAGCGGGAGAGACAGATACGCAGTATTTT. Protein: CASSIIAGETDTQYF.

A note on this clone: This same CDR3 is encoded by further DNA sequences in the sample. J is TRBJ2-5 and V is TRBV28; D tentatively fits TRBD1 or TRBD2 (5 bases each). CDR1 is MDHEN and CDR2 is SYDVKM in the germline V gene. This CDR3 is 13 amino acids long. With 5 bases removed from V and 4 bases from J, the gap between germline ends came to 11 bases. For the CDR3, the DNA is TGTGCCAGCAGTCTACGAGGGGTAGAGACCCAGTACTTC. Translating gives CASSLRGVETQYF.

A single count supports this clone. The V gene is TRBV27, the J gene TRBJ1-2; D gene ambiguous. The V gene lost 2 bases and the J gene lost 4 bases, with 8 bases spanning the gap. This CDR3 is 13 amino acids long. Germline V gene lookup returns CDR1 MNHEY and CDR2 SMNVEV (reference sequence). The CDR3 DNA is TGTGCCAGCAGTTTAACCCAGAGCTATGGCTACACCTTC. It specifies CASSLTQSYGYTF.

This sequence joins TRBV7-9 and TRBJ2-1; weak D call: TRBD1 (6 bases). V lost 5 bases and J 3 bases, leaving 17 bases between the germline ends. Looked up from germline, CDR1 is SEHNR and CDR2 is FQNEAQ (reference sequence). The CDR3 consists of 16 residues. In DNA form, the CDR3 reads TGTGCCAGCAGCCTCTGGGGGCCTCCTTTCTACAATGAGCAGTTCTTC. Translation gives CASSLWGPPFYNEQFF.

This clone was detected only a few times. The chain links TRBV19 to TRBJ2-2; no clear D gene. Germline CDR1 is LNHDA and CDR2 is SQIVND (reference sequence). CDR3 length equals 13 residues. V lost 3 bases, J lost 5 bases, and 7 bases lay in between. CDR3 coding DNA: TGTGCCAGTAGTATTCAAGGGACCGGGGAGCTGTTTTTT. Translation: CASSIQGTGELFF.

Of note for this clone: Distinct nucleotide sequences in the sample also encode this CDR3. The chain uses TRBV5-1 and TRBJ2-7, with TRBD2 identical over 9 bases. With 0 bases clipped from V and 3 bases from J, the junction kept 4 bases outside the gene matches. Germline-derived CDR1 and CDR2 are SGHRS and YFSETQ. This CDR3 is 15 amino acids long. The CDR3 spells CASSLDLAGFYEQYF. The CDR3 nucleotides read TGCGCCAGCAGCTTGGATCTAGCGGGGTTCTACGAGCAGTACTTC.

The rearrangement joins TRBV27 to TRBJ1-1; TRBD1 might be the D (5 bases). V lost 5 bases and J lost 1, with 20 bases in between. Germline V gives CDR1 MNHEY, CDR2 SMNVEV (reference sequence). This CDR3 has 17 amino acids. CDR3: CASSTRRGVARNTEAFF. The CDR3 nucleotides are TGTGCCAGCAGTACTCGGCGGGGGGTGGCTCGGAACACTGAAGCTTTCTTT.

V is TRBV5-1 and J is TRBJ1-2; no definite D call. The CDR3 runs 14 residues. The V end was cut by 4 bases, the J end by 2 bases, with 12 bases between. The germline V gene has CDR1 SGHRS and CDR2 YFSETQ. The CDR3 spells CASSPLPGNYGYTF. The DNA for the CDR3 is TGCGCCAGCAGCCCCCTCCCCGGGAACTATGGCTACACCTTC.

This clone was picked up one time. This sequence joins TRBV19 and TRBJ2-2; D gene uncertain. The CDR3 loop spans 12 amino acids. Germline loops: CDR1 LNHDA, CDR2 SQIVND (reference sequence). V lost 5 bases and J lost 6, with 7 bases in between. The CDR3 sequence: CASSPDPGELFF. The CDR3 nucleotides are TGTGCCAGTAGTCCCGACCCCGGGGAGCTGTTTTTT.

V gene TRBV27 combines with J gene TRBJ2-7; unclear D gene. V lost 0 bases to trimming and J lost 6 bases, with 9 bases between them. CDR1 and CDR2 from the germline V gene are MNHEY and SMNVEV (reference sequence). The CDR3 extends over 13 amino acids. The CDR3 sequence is CASSLSKSGEQYF. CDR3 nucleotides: TGTGCCAGCAGTTTATCCAAATCCGGCGAGCAGTACTTC.

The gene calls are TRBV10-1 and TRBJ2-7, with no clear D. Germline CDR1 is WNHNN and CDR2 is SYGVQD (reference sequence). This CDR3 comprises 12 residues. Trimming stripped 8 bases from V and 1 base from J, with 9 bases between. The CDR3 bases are TGCGCCAGCGGTGGCACTTCCTACGAGCAGTACTTC. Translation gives CASGGTSYEQYF.

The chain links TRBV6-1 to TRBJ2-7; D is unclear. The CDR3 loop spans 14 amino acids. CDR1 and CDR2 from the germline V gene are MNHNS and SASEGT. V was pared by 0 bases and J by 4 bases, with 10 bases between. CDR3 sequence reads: CASSEAGWGYEQYF. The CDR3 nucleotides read TGTGCCAGCAGTGAAGCGGGGTGGGGTTACGAGCAGTACTTC.

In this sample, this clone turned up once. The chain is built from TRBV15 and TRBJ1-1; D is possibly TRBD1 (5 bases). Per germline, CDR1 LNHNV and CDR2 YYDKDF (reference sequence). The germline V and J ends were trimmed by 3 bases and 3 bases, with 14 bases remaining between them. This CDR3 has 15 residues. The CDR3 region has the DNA TGTGCCACCAGCAGGGGGACGGGACGGGACACTGAAGCTTTCTTT. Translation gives CATSRGTGRDTEAFF.

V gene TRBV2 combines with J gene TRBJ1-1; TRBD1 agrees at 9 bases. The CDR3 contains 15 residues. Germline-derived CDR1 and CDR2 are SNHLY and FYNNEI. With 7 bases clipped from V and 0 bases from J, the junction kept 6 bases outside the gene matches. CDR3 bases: TGTGCCAGCAAAGGGACAGGGATTCTGAACACTGAAGCTTTCTTT. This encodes CASKGTGILNTEAFF. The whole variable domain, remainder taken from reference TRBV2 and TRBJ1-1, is EPEVTQTPSHQVTQMGQEVILRCVPISNHLYFYWYRQILGQKVEFLVSFYNNEISEKSEIFDDQFSVERPDGSNFTLKIRSTKLEDSAMYFCASKGTGILNTEAFFGQGTRLTVV.

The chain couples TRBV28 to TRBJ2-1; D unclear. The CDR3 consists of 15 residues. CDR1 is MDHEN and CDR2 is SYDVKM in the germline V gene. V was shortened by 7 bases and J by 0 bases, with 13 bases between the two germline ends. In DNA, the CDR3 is TGTGCCAGCACGGTCCAGGTGAGCTCCTACAATGAGCAGTTCTTC. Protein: CASTVQVSSYNEQFF.

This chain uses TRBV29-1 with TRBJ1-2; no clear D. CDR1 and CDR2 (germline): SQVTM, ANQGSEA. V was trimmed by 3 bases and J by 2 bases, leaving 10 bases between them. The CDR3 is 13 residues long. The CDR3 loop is CSVDSRSNYGYTF. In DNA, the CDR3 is TGCAGCGTTGATTCACGCAGCAACTATGGCTACACCTTC.

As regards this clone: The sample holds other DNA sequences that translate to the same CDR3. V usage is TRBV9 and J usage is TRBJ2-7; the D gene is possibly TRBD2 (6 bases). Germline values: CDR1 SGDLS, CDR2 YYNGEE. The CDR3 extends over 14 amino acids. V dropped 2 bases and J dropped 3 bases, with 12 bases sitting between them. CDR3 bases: TGTGCCAGCAGCGTTGGCGGGGAGAGCTACGAGCAGTACTTC. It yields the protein CASSVGGESYEQYF.

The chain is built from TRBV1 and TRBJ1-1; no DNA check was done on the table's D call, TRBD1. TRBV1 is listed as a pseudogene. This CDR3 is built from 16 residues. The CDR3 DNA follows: TGCACCAGCAGCCAAGAGGGGGACAGGGTTAATGGTGAAGCTTTCTTT. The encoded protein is CTSSQEGDRVNGEAFF.

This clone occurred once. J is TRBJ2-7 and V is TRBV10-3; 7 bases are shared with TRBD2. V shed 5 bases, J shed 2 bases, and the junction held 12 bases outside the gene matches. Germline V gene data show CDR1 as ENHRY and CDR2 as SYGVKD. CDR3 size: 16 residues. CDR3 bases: TGTGCCATCAGTTCGTTTGAGAGCGGGAACCCCTACGAGCAGTACTTC. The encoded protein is CAISSFESGNPYEQYF.

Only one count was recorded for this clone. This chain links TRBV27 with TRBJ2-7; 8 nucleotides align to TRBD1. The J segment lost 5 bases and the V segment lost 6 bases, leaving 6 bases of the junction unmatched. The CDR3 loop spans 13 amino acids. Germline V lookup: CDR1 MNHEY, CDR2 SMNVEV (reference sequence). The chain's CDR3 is CASRRDRLDEQYF. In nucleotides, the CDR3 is TGTGCCAGCAGGAGGGACAGGCTGGACGAGCAGTACTTC.

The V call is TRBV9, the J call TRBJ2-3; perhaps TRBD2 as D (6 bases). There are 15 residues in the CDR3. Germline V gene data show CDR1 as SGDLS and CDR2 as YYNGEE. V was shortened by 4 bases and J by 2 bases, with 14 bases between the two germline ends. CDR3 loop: CASSYSRGNTDTQYF. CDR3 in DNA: TGTGCCAGCAGCTACTCACGGGGGAACACAGATACGCAGTATTTT. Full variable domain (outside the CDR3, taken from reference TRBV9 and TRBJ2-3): DSGVTQTPKHLITATGQRVTLRCSPRSGDLSVYWYQQSLDQGLQFLIQYYNGEERAKGNILERFSAQQFPDLHSELNLSSLELGDSALYFCASSYSRGNTDTQYFGPGTRLTVL.

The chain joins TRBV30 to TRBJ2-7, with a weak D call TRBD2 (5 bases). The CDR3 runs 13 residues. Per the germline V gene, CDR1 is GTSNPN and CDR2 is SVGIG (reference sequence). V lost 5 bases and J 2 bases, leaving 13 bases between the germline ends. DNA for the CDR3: TGTGCCTGGGGAGGTTTTAGGACCTACGAGCAGTACTTC. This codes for CAWGGFRTYEQYF.